This record covers a single T cell receptor beta chain. Antigen specificity is unknown. Noted time point: blood 4 weeks post-SBRT, at nephrectomy. Treatment meaning: 15 Gy SBRT to primary tumor, nephrectomy 4 weeks later. This renal cell carcinoma was of the clear cell type. These data originate in a study of radiation and T cells in renal cell carcinoma. CDR1 LGHNA and CDR2 YSLEER come from the germline V gene. CDR3 length: 13 residues. The V and J ends lost 0 bases and 15 bases respectively, with 15 bases between them. Broader study findings: No pretreatment tumor biopsies were available for baseline clonotypes. In blood, top tumor clones expanded by 2 weeks, shrinking by 4.

Clones were read by immunoSEQ multiplex PCR, and TCRdb kept only the in-frame ones, dropping some. The data hold 140,000 or so clones, with less than 90% observed a single time. Sequences were derived from blood, sampled from a patient whose treatment included radiotherapy and nephrectomy. The origin of this receptor is a woman between 45 and 65 years old with renal cell carcinoma. This chain uses TRBV4-3 with TRBJ2-1; D gene unclear. The CDR3 region is CASSQDTTSIPFF. CDR3 sequence (DNA): TGCGCCAGCAGCCAAGATACAACGTCAATACCGTTCTTC.